Listed here are 14 T cell receptor beta chains from one sample, sequenced in a study of blood T cell repertoires in COVID-19. Profiling relied on immunoSEQ multiplex PCR, and the TCRdb table lists in-frame clones only, not all of them. The top ten clones hold around 1% of a sample with approximately 250,000 clones, roughly 87% of them seen once. The sequencing sample was made of PBMCs or T cells enriched from blood (not recorded which). The receptors originated from a woman aged 30 to 39 who had recovered from COVID-19.

V usage is TRBV5-1 and J usage is TRBJ1-1; TRBD1 is a possible D gene (6 bases). V shed 1 base and J shed 1 base, with 11 bases lying between them. Per germline, CDR1 SGHRS and CDR2 YFSETQ. The CDR3 has 15 residues. The CDR3, as DNA: TGCGCCAGCAGCTTGTTTCAGGGGCAGAACACTGAAGCTTTCTTT. The encoded protein is CASSLFQGQNTEAFF.

The chain joins TRBV12-3 or TRBV12-4 to TRBJ1-4; 8 bases map to TRBD1. CDR3 size: 13 residues. V gave up 5 bases and J gave up 8 bases; unmatched junction bases: 4. CDR3 sequence: CASSVGQGEKLFF. The CDR3 DNA sequence: TGTGCCAGCAGTGTCGGACAGGGAGAAAAACTGTTTTTT.

The V call is TRBV4-1, the J call TRBJ1-1; D remains unclear. The V gene lost 0 bases and the J gene lost 3 bases, with 11 bases spanning the gap. This CDR3 has 15 residues. Germline assignment: CDR1 MGHRA and CDR2 YSYEKL. The CDR3 sequence is CASSQDAQKDTEAFF. CDR3 bases: TGCGCCAGCAGCCAAGATGCACAGAAGGACACTGAAGCTTTCTTT.

The rearrangement links TRBV28 to TRBJ1-3, with 7 bases identical to TRBD1. Trimming cost V 6 bases and J 1 base; bases outside gene matches: 3. Germline V CDR1 and CDR2: MDHEN, SYDVKM. The CDR3 runs to 14 residues. CDR3 sequence: CASSNRGSGNTIYF. CDR3 sequence (DNA): TGTGCCAGCAGCAACAGGGGATCTGGAAACACCATATATTTT. Full variable domain (remainder filled in from reference TRBV28 and TRBJ1-3): DVKVTQSSRYLVKRTGEKVFLECVQDMDHENMFWYRQDPGLGLRLIYFSYDVKMKEKGDIPEGYSVSREKKERFSLILESASTNQTSMYLCASSNRGSGNTIYFGEGSWLTVV.

The V gene is TRBV5-1, the J gene TRBJ1-4; D is ambiguous. V shed 0 bases and J shed 3 bases, with 9 bases lying between them. The CDR3 is made up of 15 amino acids. Germline CDR1 and CDR2: SGHRS and YFSETQ. CDR3 sequence: CASSLGSLANEKLFF. DNA for the CDR3: TGCGCCAGCAGCTTGGGTAGCTTAGCTAATGAAAAACTGTTTTTT.

This rearrangement joins TRBV28 to TRBJ2-7, with a weak D call TRBD1 (6 bases). V shed 7 bases and J shed 2 bases, with 12 bases lying between them. Germline CDR1 MDHEN, CDR2 SYDVKM. The CDR3 totals 13 residues. CDR3 bases: TGTGCCAGCAACTCAGGGGTGCCCTACGAGCAGTACTTC. Encoded protein: CASNSGVPYEQYF. The entire variable domain, with the rest obtained from reference TRBV28 and TRBJ2-7, is as follows: DVKVTQSSRYLVKRTGEKVFLECVQDMDHENMFWYRQDPGLGLRLIYFSYDVKMKEKGDIPEGYSVSREKKERFSLILESASTNQTSMYLCASNSGVPYEQYFGPGTRLTVT.

V gene TRBV4-3 combines with J gene TRBJ2-3; D not certain. The V end was cut by 2 bases, the J end by 7 bases, with 13 bases between. CDR1 LGHNA and CDR2 YSLEER come from the germline V gene. The CDR3 extends over 14 amino acids. As DNA, the CDR3 is TGCGCCAGCAGCCAAACTGAGTTATATTATACGCAGTATTTT. Encoded protein: CASSQTELYYTQYF.

As DNA, the CDR3 is TGTGCCAGCAGCTTACTGGGCAGCTTCTCTGGAAACACCATATATTTT. Translation: CASSLLGSFSGNTIYF. V is TRBV11-2 and J is TRBJ1-3, with D uncertain. The V end lost 2 bases, the J end lost 0 bases, and 11 bases lay between the germline ends. Germline V gene sequence: CDR1 SGHAT, CDR2 FQNNGV. This CDR3 contains 16 residues.

The chain combines TRBV6-6 with TRBJ1-4; 7 nucleotides line up with TRBD1. This CDR3 is built from 13 residues. The germline CDR1 and CDR2 sequences are MNHNY and SVGAGI (reference sequence). After removal of 11 bases from V and 8 bases from J, the junction contained 11 bases not matched to a gene. The CDR3 DNA reads TGTGCCGGGTCGGCAAGGGGACAGGAAAAACTGTTTTTT. Its translation: CAGSARGQEKLFF.

This rearrangement joins TRBV29-1 to TRBJ1-4, with D tentatively TRBD1 (6 bases). The V gene lost 7 bases and the J gene lost 5 bases, with 23 bases spanning the gap. The CDR3 length is 16 residues. Germline V CDR1 and CDR2: SQVTM, ANQGSEA. The CDR3 sequence: CSARGGPKVTNEKLFF. The CDR3 coding sequence is TGCAGCGCCCGGGGGGGGCCGAAAGTCACGAATGAAAAACTGTTTTTT.

This rearrangement joins TRBV7-6 to TRBJ2-5, with D perhaps TRBD2 (7 bases). The CDR3 consists of 16 residues. Looked up from germline, CDR1 is SGHVS and CDR2 is FNYEAQ. The ends were cut back, 5 bases at V and 2 bases at J, with 18 bases in the middle. Here the CDR3 reads CASSPLRGGVQETQYF. As DNA, the CDR3 is TGTGCCAGCAGCCCCCTTAGGGGGGGAGTACAAGAGACCCAGTACTTC.

V and J are TRBV28 and TRBJ2-7, with 7 bases matching TRBD2. CDR3 size: 13 residues. The germline V gene encodes CDR1 MDHEN and CDR2 SYDVKM. J was trimmed by 0 bases and V by 8 bases; bases with no gene match: 4. Written as DNA, the CDR3 is TGTGCCAGCCGGGGGGTGTCCTCCTACGAGCAGTACTTC. It translates to CASRGVSSYEQYF.

This chain connects TRBV5-1 to TRBJ2-1, with TRBD2 matching 8 bases. Germline V lookup: CDR1 SGHRS, CDR2 YFSETQ. The CDR3 loop spans 18 amino acids. V shed 0 bases and J 4 bases; nucleotides not matched to a gene: 12. The CDR3 sequence is CASSLAGGAQPTYNEQFF. The CDR3, as DNA: TGCGCCAGCAGCTTGGCCGGGGGGGCTCAACCCACATACAATGAGCAGTTCTTC.

A remark on this clone: The germline gene is not matched at one end of the junction; a read error may be the cause. The chain recombines TRBV7-9 with TRBJ1-4, with TRBD1 matching 7 bases. There are 14 residues in the CDR3. CDR1 SEHNR and CDR2 FQNEAQ come from the germline V gene (reference sequence). The CDR3 sequence: CASSPGQYNENLFF. The CDR3 DNA reads TGTGCCAGCAGCCCGGGACAGTATAATGAAAACCTGTTTTTT.